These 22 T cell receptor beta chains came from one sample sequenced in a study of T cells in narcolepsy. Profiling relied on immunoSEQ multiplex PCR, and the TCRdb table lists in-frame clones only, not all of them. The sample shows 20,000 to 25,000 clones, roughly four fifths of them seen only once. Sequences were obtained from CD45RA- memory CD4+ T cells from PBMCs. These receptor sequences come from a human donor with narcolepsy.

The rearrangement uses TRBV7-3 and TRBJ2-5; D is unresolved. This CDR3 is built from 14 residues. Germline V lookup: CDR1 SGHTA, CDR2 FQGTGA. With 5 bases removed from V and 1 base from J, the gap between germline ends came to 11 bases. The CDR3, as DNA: TGTGCCAGCAGCCCCGTGGGTGGCCAAGAGACCCAGTACTTC. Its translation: CASSPVGGQETQYF.

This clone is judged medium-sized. The CDR3 coding sequence is TGTGCCAGCAGCTTAACGTGGACTAGCGGGAACAATGAGCAGTTCTTC. It codes for CASSLTWTSGNNEQFF. The chain recombines TRBV7-3 with TRBJ2-1, with 12 bases lining up with TRBD2. Germline V gives CDR1 SGHTA, CDR2 FQGTGA. With 0 bases clipped from V and 5 bases from J, the junction kept 2 bases outside the gene matches. The CDR3 sequence is 16 residues long. Complete variable domain (other parts from reference TRBV7-3 and TRBJ2-1): GAGVSQTPSNKVTEKGKYVELRCDPISGHTALYWYRQSLGQGPEFLIYFQGTGAADDSGLPNDRFFAVRPEGSVSTLKIQRTERGDSAVYLCASSLTWTSGNNEQFFGPGTRLTVL.

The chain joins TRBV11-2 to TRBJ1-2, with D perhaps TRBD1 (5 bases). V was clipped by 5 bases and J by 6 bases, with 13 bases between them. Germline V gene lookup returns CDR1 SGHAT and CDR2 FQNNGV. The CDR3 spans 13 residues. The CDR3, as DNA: TGTGCCAGCAGCCCGAAGGGGCGACATGGCTACACCTTC. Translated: CASSPKGRHGYTF.

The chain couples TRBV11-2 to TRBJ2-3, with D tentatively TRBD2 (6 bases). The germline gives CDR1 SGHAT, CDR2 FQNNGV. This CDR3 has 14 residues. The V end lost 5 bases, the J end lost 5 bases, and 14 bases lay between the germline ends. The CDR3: CASSTRLGIDTQYF. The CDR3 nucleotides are TGTGCCAGCAGCACAAGACTAGGAATAGATACGCAGTATTTT. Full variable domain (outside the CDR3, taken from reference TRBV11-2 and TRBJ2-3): EAGVAQSPRYKIIEKRQSVAFWCNPISGHATLYWYQQILGQGPKLLIQFQNNGVVDDSQLPKDRFSAERLKGVDSTLKIQPAKLEDSAVYLCASSTRLGIDTQYFGPGTRLTVL.

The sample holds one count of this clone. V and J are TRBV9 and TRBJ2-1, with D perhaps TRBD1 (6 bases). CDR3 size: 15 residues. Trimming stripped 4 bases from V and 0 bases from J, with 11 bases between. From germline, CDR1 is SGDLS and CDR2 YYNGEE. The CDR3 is CASSSGVSSYNEQFF. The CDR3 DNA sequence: TGTGCCAGCAGCTCAGGGGTAAGCTCCTACAATGAGCAGTTCTTC.

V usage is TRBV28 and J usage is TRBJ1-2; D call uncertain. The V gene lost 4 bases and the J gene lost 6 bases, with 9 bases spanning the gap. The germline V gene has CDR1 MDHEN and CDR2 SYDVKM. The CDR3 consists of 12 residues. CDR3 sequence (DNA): TGTGCCAGCAGTTCCGGACGCAATGGCTACACCTTC. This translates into CASSSGRNGYTF.

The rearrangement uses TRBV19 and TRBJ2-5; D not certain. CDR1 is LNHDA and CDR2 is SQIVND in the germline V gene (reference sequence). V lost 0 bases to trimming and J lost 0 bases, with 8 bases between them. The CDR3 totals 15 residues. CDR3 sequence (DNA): TGTGCCAGTAGTATAGACAGGTTTGACCAAGAGACCCAGTACTTC. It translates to CASSIDRFDQETQYF.

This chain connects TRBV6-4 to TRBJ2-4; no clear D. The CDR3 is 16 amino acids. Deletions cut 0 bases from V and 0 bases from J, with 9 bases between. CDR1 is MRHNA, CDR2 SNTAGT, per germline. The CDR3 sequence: CASSDSFRLAKNIQYF. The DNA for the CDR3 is TGTGCCAGCAGTGACTCGTTCCGGCTAGCCAAAAACATTCAGTACTTC.

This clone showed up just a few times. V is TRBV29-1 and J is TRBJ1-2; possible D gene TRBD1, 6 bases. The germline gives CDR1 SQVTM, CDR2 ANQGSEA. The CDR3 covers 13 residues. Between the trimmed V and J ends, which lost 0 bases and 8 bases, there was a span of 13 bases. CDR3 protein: CSVEDQGLRGYTF. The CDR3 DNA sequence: TGCAGCGTTGAAGACCAGGGGTTGAGGGGCTACACCTTC.

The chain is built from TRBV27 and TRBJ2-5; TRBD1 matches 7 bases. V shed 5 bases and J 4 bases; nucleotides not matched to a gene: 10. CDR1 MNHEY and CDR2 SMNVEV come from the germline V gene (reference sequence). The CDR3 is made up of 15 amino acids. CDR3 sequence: CASSQGQEWGETQYF. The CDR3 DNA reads TGTGCCAGCAGTCAAGGACAGGAATGGGGAGAGACCCAGTACTTC.

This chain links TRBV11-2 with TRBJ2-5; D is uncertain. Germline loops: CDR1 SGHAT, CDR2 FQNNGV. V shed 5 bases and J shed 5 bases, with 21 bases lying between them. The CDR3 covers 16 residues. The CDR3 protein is CASSRRLPSLTETQYF. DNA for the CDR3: TGTGCCAGCAGCCGCAGGCTACCATCCTTGACGGAGACCCAGTACTTC.

The CDR3: CASSGGRNTGELFF. The CDR3 DNA follows: TGTGCCAGCAGTGGAGGCAGGAACACCGGGGAGCTGTTTTTT. J is TRBJ2-2 and V is TRBV27, with a tentative D call TRBD2 (5 bases). The CDR3 is 14 amino acids. Per the germline V gene, CDR1 is MNHEY and CDR2 is SMNVEV (reference sequence). The V and J ends lost 5 bases and 1 base respectively, with 8 bases between them.

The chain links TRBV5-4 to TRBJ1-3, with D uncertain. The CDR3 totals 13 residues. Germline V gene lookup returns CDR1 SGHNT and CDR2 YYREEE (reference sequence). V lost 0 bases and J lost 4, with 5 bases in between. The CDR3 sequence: CASSLAGGNTIYF. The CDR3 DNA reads TGTGCCAGCAGCTTGGCGGGGGGAAACACCATATATTTT.

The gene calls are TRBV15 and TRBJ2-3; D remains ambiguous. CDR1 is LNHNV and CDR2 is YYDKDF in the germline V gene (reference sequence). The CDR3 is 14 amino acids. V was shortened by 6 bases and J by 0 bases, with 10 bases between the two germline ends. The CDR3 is CATSLLSSTDTQYF. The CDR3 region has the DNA TGTGCCACCAGTCTCCTTTCTAGCACAGATACGCAGTATTTT.

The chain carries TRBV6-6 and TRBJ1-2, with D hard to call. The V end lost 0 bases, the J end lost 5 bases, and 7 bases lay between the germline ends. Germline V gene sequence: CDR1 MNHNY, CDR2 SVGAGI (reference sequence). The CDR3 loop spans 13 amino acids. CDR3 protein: CASSYSFVYGYTF. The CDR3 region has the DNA TGTGCCAGCAGTTACTCTTTCGTATATGGCTACACCTTC.

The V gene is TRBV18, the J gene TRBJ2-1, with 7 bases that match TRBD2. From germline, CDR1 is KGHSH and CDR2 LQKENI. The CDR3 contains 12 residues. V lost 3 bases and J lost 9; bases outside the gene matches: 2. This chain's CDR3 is CASSPSGSEQFF. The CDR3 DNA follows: TGTGCCAGCTCACCTAGCGGGTCTGAGCAGTTCTTC.

The CDR3 DNA sequence: TGTGCCAGCAGTTCAGGGGGCCCGCGAGTGAGAACTGAAGCTTTCTTT. It is translated as CASSSGGPRVRTEAFF. The rearrangement joins TRBV28 to TRBJ1-1; 8 nucleotides match TRBD1. V lost 4 bases, J lost 5 bases, and 12 bases stayed unmatched. Germline loops: CDR1 MDHEN, CDR2 SYDVKM. This CDR3 has 16 residues.

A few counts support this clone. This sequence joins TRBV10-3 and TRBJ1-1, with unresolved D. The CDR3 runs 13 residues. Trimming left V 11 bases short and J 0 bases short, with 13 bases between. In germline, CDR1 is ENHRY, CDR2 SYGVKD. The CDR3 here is CALQREMNTEAFF. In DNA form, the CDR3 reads TGTGCCCTCCAGCGGGAGATGAACACTGAAGCTTTCTTT.

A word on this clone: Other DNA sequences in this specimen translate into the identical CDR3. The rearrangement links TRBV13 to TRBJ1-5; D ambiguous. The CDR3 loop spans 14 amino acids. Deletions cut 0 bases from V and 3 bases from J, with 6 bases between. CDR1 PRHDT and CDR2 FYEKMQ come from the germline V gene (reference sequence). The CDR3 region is CASSLGHNNQPQHF. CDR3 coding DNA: TGTGCCAGCAGCTTAGGACACAACAATCAGCCCCAGCATTTT.

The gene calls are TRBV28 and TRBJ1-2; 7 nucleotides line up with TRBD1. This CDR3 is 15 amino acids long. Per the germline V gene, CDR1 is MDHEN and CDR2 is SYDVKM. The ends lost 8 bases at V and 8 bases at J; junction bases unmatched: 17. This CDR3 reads CASVTLGQRSGGYTF. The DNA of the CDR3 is TGTGCCAGCGTTACTCTGGGACAGCGATCGGGGGGCTACACCTTC.

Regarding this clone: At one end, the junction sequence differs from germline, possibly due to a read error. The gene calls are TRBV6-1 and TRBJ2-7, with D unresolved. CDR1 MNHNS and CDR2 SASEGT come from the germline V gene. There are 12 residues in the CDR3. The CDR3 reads CARSPVGYEQYF. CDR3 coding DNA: TGTGCCCGCAGCCCCGTTGGTTACGAGCAGTACTTC.

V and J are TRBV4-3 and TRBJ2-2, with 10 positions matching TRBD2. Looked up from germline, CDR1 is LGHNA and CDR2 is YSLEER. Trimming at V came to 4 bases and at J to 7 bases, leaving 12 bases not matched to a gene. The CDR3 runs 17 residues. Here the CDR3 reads CASSREAAGGPGGELFF. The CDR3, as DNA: TGCGCCAGCAGCCGCGAGGCAGCGGGAGGGCCGGGCGGGGAGCTGTTTTTT.